The 5 T cell receptor beta chains given below trace back to one sample, sequenced in a study of Ad26.COV2.S vaccination and SARS-CoV-2 variants. This table comes from immunoSEQ multiplex PCR, and its TCRdb copy is limited to in-frame clones, with some not included. Of hundreds of thousands of clones detected, about nine tenths appear once; the ten largest clones hold roughly 3.1%. This sample's treatment: around 19 received Ad26.COV2.S at low or high dose, single or two shots; 5 received placebo; per-sample allocation not given. Vaccine and placebo recipients were sampled on day 63 after the first injection. The sample here was peripheral blood, taken in a trial of Ad26.COV2.S vaccine versus placebo. Receptors originate from a person aged 18-65 years who received the Ad26.COV2.S COVID-19 vaccine or a placebo.

The gene calls are TRBV29-1 and TRBJ2-2, with D perhaps matching TRBD1 (5 bases). With 6 bases removed from V and 0 bases from J, the gap between germline ends came to 14 bases. The CDR3 has 15 amino acids. Germline V gene lookup returns CDR1 SQVTM and CDR2 ANQGSEA. DNA for the CDR3: TGCAGCGTCAAATCAGGGCGGCCGAACACCGGGGAGCTGTTTTTT. It specifies CSVKSGRPNTGELFF.

The gene calls are TRBV7-6 and TRBJ1-1, with D hard to call. Trimming removed 1 base at V and 1 base at J, with 10 bases between. This CDR3 is 15 amino acids long. The germline CDR1 and CDR2 sequences are SGHVS and FNYEAQ. For the CDR3, the DNA is TGTGCCAGCAGCTTAGGAGGGTGGCAGAACACTGAAGCTTTCTTT. Translated, it gives CASSLGGWQNTEAFF.

The chain links TRBV5-4 to TRBJ1-2, with no clear D. Deletions cut 4 bases from V and 0 bases from J, with 7 bases between. This CDR3 has 13 residues. Per the germline V gene, CDR1 is SGHNT and CDR2 is YYREEE (reference sequence). The CDR3 nucleotides read TGTGCCAGCAGCCCGACGGCTAACTATGGCTACACCTTC. Translating gives CASSPTANYGYTF.

CDR3 in amino acids: CAWSVRGGVNSGNTIYF. Here the CDR3 DNA reads TGTGCCTGGAGTGTACGAGGAGGGGTTAACTCTGGAAACACCATATATTTT. The chain links TRBV30 to TRBJ1-3; tentative D call: TRBD1 (5 bases). V was clipped by 0 bases and J by 0 bases, with 15 bases between them. The CDR3 loop spans 17 amino acids. Germline V CDR1 and CDR2: GTSNPN, SVGIG (reference sequence).

V gene TRBV5-4 combines with J gene TRBJ2-1; D ambiguous. V gave up 2 bases and J gave up 8 bases, with 14 bases separating them. The CDR3 is 14 residues long. In germline, CDR1 is SGHNT, CDR2 YYREEE (reference sequence). Here the CDR3 DNA reads TGTGCCAGCAGCTTCCCGGGCCTAAGCGATGAGCAGTTCTTC. Its protein product is CASSFPGLSDEQFF.